This TCR beta chain was sequenced during a study of blood T cells in healthy people across ages (dated by TCRdb to between 2015 and 2017). Background on the whole study: In model experiments, template switching captured about one uniquely barcoded TCR beta cDNA molecule for every two T cells. The donors were split into four age groups: young (average around 15 years), middle-aged (roughly 39), aged (more than 60) and long-lived (roughly 86). The study analyzed two additional independent replicas of 1 million unique cDNA reads from the same blood draw for two donors, one aged 18 to 29 and one aged 80 or older. Using deep sequencing normalized with unique cDNA molecular identifiers, the study measured how TCR beta repertoire diversity changes with age. Points the paper makes about the study in general: Observed TCR beta diversity correlated strongly with the percentage of naive T cells measured by flow cytometry. Estimates of total diversity from one million sequenced T cells were regarded as lower bounds and underestimates. Bulk unsorted PBMC profiling prevented conclusive comparison of naive and antigen-experienced compartments. Compared with the aged group, the long-lived group had more naive CD4+ T cells, fewer expanded clones and increased TCR diversity, suggesting age selection. Donor CMV infection status was unknown, potentially confounding age-related changes in expanded clonotypes. Observed TCR beta diversity per million T cells fell roughly linearly with age, and a significant reduction was already apparent by age about 38.

This clonotype showed up many times. Which antigen it targets is not known. Base qualities are missing; no much larger clone stands one base away. The library was made by 5' RACE. Sequencing used an Illumina HiSeq 2500. A second PCR of about 6 to 12 cycles was run with a J-beta primer mix and a sample-barcoded 5' primer. A template-switch 5' adaptor carrying 12 random nucleotides introduced a unique molecular identifier onto each TCR beta cDNA molecule. Each sample yielded at least 3 million CDR3-containing paired-end reads. First-strand cDNA synthesis was performed from all RNA using the Mint cDNA synthesis kit, with priming by a TRBC-specific oligonucleotide. Following uracil-DNA glycosylase treatment, a first 18-cycle PCR with universal primers M1SS and BC2_uni_R was performed on all cDNA. The study's processing was this. For normalization, 1 million high-quality reads, each with a distinct molecular identifier, were randomly selected from each sample. Instead of being binned into consensus sequences, reads with shared molecular identifiers were discarded. MiTCR, with a Q25 quality threshold and the strictest error-elimination algorithm, was used for CDR3 identification, clonotype clustering and error correction. Lower-bound total TCR beta diversity was estimated with a nonparametric unseen species model using Euler transformation. Clones were called with MiXCR by TCRdb after fastp trimmed the public reads at Q25, and only in-frame beta chains were retained. Each entry merges the rows of one CDR3 protein and shows their most common DNA and genes. Clone size and V and J calls follow TCRdb, not the original study. This sample is represented by some 890,000 distinct CDR3 sequences; just under 30% of them were singletons. The top ten hold about 10% of the sample.

The approximately 39 donors, aged 6 to 90 years, were systemically healthy Caucasian individuals from Russia. Approximately 9.3 milliliters of peripheral blood were drawn from each donor into EDTA-treated Vacutainer tubes. PBMCs were isolated by Ficoll-Paque density-gradient centrifugation, with at least 6 million obtained per sample. Total RNA, at least 5.5 micrograms per sample, was extracted from PBMCs with Trizol reagent. For every donor, an aliquot of PBMCs went through flow cytometry to measure the percentages of naive CD45RAhigh/CD27high T cells. The same data also contributed to another study, on T cells of mothers and their children. According to the second study: Donors were nine systemically healthy Caucasian individuals: three mothers and their six children. cDNA synthesis consumed the entire amount of extracted RNA, loaded at around 1.5 ug RNA in each 15 ul reaction. In the second PCR, the M1S primer added sample barcodes and 2-4 random nucleotides. Over 8 million TCR beta CDR3 reads were obtained for each mother, and 2.5 million to 3 million reads were obtained for each child. Thymic selection similarly shapes TCR recombination output in related and unrelated pairs, with minor effect from inherited differences. Normalized repertoire overlap was always found to be slightly, but never significantly, higher in related mother-child pairs than in unrelated mother-child pairs. No persistent microchimeric T cell clones were found, with a detection sensitivity of roughly 99 clones per million clonotypes. Deep NGS was used in the study to compare the TCR beta repertoires of mothers and children and to look for features that separate related mother-child pairs from unrelated individuals. Mothers averaged about 40 +/- 4 years of age and children averaged about 10 +/- 4 years. After adapter ligation with NEBNext reagents, the libraries were sequenced on Illumina HiSeq 2000 with 100+100 nt paired-end reads. Mother and child libraries were prepared a month apart and sequenced in separate runs to prevent cross-contamination. For each donor, between about 500,000 and 2,100,000 distinct TCR beta clonotypes were identified. Naive TCR beta clonotypes were estimated from low-frequency clonotypes matched to each donor's FACS-determined naive share, without sorting.

The sample was blood. This clonotype was obtained from a woman aged 40 to 55 in good health.

The CDR3 region has the sequence CASSHSTGNQPQHF. The bases read TGTGCCAGCAGCCATTCTACGGGGAATCAGCCCCAGCATTTT. The V and J genes are TRBV3-1 and TRBJ1-5; no D gene call is confident. CDR1 LGHDT and CDR2 YNNKEL were looked up in the germline V gene (reference sequence). The CDR3 covers 14 residues, taking in both the cysteine and the phenylalanine. CDR3 DNA is the only sequence kept; it has 42 bases, read in frame from the first base. Trimming takes 3 bases from V and 4 bases from J, and the germline ends sit 10 bases apart.